The 4 T cell receptor beta chains presented below share a single source sample, sequenced in a study of identifying expanded T cells in peripheral blood. This table comes from immunoSEQ multiplex PCR, and its TCRdb copy is limited to in-frame clones, with some not included. This table has tens of thousands of clones, around 84% appearing once. Sequences were obtained from blood. These receptors originate from a person between 18 and 75 years old in good health.

V is TRBV9 and J is TRBJ2-5, with TRBD1 identical over 7 bases. The CDR3 is made up of 16 amino acids. The germline V gene has CDR1 SGDLS and CDR2 YYNGEE. Unmatched junction bases numbered 10, after V lost 2 bases and J lost 3 bases. CDR3 DNA sequence: TGTGCCAGCAGCGTCCACCCCGGGACAGTAAAAGAGACCCAGTACTTC. It translates to CASSVHPGTVKETQYF.

This sequence joins TRBV25-1 and TRBJ1-1; 9 bases map to TRBD1. The CDR3 covers 14 residues. Trimming cost V 5 bases and J 6 bases; bases outside gene matches: 7. Germline V gene lookup returns CDR1 MGHDK and CDR2 SYGVNS. The CDR3 protein is CASSPTGGVAEAFF. Here the CDR3 DNA reads TGTGCCAGCAGTCCCACAGGGGGCGTAGCTGAAGCTTTCTTT.

This clone was counted only a few times. The V and J genes are TRBV14 and TRBJ1-3, with D hard to call. Germline CDR1 is SGHDN and CDR2 is FVKESK. The CDR3 contains 18 residues. The V gene lost 1 base and the J gene lost 3 bases, with 19 bases spanning the gap. CDR3 sequence (DNA): TGTGCCAGCAGCCAAGGGAAGCGGCCCGCGGCGGATGGAAACACCATATATTTT. This encodes CASSQGKRPAADGNTIYF.

CDR3 protein: CAISDGLAETQYF. CDR3 sequence (DNA): TGTGCCATCAGTGATGGACTCGCAGAGACCCAGTACTTC. The genes are TRBV10-3 and TRBJ2-5; possible D gene TRBD2, 5 bases. This CDR3 has 13 amino acids. Germline CDR1 ENHRY, CDR2 SYGVKD. V shed 3 bases and J shed 4 bases, with 9 bases lying between them.